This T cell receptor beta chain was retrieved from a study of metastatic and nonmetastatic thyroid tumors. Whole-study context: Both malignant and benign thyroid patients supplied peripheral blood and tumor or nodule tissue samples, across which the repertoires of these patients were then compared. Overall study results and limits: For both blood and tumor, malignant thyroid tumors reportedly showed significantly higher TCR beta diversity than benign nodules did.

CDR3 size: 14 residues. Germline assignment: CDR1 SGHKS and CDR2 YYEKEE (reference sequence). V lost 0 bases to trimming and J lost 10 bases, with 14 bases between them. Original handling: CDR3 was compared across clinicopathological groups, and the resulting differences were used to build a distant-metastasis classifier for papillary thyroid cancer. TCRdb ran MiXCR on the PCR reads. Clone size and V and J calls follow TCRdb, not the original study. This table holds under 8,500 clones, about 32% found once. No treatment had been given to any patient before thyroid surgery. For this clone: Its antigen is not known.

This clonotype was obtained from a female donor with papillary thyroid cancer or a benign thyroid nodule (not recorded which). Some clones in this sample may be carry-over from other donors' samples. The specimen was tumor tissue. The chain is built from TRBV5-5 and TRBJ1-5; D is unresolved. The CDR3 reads CASSLAGGRAPQHF. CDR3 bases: TGTGCCAGCAGCTTGGCGGGAGGGAGGGCCCCCCAGCATTTT.